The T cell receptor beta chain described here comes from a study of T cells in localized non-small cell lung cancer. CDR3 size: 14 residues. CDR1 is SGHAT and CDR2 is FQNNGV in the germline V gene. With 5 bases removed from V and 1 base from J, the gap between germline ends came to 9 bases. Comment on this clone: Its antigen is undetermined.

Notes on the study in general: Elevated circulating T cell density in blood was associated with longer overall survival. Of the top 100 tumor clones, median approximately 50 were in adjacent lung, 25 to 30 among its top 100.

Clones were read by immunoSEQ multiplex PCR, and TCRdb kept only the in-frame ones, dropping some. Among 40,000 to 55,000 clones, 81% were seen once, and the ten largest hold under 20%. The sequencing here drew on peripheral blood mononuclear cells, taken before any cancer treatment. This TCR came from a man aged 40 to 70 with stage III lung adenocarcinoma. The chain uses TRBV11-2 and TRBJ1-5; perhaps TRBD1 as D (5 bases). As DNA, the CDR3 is TGTGCCAGCAGCGACAGCGGGAGCAATCAGCCCCAGCATTTT. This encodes CASSDSGSNQPQHF.